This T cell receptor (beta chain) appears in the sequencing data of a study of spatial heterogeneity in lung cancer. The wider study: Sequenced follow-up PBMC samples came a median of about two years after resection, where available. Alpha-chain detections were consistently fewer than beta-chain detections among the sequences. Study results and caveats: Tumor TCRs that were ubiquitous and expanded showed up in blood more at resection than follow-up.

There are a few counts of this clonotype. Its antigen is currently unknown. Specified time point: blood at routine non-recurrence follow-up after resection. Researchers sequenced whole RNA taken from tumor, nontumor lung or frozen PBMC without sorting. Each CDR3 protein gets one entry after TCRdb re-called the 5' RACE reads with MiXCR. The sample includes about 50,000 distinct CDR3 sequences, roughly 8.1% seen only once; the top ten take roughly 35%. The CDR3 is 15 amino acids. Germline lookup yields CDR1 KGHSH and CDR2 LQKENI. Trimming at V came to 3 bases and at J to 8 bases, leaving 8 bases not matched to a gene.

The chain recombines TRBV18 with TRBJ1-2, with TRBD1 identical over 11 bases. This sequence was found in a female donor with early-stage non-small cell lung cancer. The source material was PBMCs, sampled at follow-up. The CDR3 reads CASSPSEDRGLGYTF. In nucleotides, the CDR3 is TGTGCCAGCTCACCTTCTGAGGACAGGGGGCTCGGCTACACCTTC. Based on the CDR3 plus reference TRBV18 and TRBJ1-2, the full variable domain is NAGVMQNPRHLVRRRGQEARLRCSPMKGHSHVYWYRQLPEEGLKFMVYLQKENIIDESGMPKERFSAEFPKEGPSILRIQQVVRGDSAAYFCASSPSEDRGLGYTFGSGTRLTVV.